This T cell receptor (beta chain) was recovered during a study of cytomegalovirus exposure and HLA in healthy donors. The CDR3 totals 16 residues. The germline gives CDR1 ENHRY, CDR2 SYGVKD. With 6 bases clipped from V and 1 base from J, the junction kept 4 bases outside the gene matches. PCR primers comprised 60 Vbeta and 13 Jbeta primers. The repertoire was sequenced with immunoSEQ multiplex PCR; TCRdb's copy has only in-frame clones and lacks some. The data show roughly 110,000 clones, roughly three quarters seen once. The chain couples TRBV10-3 to TRBJ2-3; 13 positions agree with TRBD2. This receptor was taken from a middle-aged woman in good health and CMV-seropositive. The material sequenced was PBMCs. This chain's CDR3 is CAIRNGLAGGTDTQYF. The CDR3 nucleotides are TGTGCCATCAGGAATGGACTAGCGGGAGGCACAGATACGCAGTATTTT.